The clone carrying this T cell receptor (beta chain) was picked up a small number of times. What it binds is not known. Four subsets defined by CD45RA and CD27 were sorted after CD3, CD4, CD8 and live/dead staining. The beta constant-region primer was an equimolar mix of two oligonucleotides covering TRBC1 and TRBC2. Nested alpha and beta constant-region primers with the SP2 primer drove four PCR rounds on ligated cDNA. The cDNA 3' end received a ligated single-stranded oligonucleotide carrying the SP2 primer and a 12-nucleotide UMI. TCRdb reanalysed the UMI-ligation and nested PCR reads using MiXCR and keeps one entry per CDR3 protein. This repertoire shows 90,000 to 120,000 distinct CDR3 sequences, 13% to 15% found once; its top ten account for around 3%. The data were obtained in a study of naive and memory T cell subsets. The CDR3 loop spans 17 amino acids. V was trimmed by 7 bases and J by 2 bases, leaving 24 bases between them.

Regarding the study as a whole: Findings for naive and memory subsets could not be checked against ground truth. A few larger clonotypes appeared in naive repertoires, especially CD8, possibly memory cells re-expressing CD45RA.

The receptor's source is a human donor in good health. The rearrangement joins TRBV6-7 to TRBJ2-7; D not resolved. TRBV6-7 has ORF status, its function being uncertain. Sequences were obtained from naive CD8+ T cells from blood. The CDR3 reads CASNPNGRPTKTYEQYF. The CDR3 coding sequence is TGTGCCAGCAACCCTAACGGTCGGCCGACAAAAACCTACGAGCAGTACTTC.